The 19 T cell receptor beta chains presented below share a single source sample, sequenced in a study of CD8 T cells in Susac syndrome. RNA, at about 0.45 to 1 ug, was reverse transcribed with random hexamers. From the immunoSEQ multiplex PCR reads, TCRdb called clonotypes with MiXCR, one entry per CDR3 protein. Among about 130,000 distinct CDR3 sequences, just under 95% were seen once, and the ten largest hold about 0.18%. What was sequenced was CD8+ T cells from PBMCs. Source of these receptors: a human donor with Susac syndrome.

This chain links TRBV29-1 with TRBJ2-3, with D possibly TRBD2 on 6 matching bases. CDR1 is SQVTM, CDR2 ANQGSEA, per germline. Trimming cost V 3 bases and J 3 bases, with 19 bases left between them. This CDR3 contains 16 residues. CDR3 region: CSVDPTSGERTDTQYF. The CDR3 DNA is TGCAGCGTTGATCCTACCTCGGGGGAAAGAACAGATACGCAGTATTTT.

The genes are TRBV7-8 and TRBJ2-5, with D perhaps matching TRBD2 (7 bases). Germline V CDR1 and CDR2: SGHVS, FQNEAQ. The germline V and J ends were trimmed by 6 bases and 5 bases, with 19 bases remaining between them. The CDR3 loop spans 15 amino acids. The CDR3, as DNA: TGTGCCAGCAGAGCGCGGGAGTCCCAGGGGGAGACCCAGTACTTC. It is translated as CASRARESQGETQYF.

This clonotype was detected only once. The V gene is TRBV5-4, the J gene TRBJ2-5; the D gene is possibly TRBD1 (5 bases). Trimming removed 2 bases from V and 5 bases from J, with 16 bases in between. The CDR3 covers 15 residues. Germline values: CDR1 SGHNT, CDR2 YYREEE (reference sequence). Here the CDR3 DNA reads TGTGCCAGCAGCTTTTACCAGCAGGGTATGGAGACCCAGTACTTC. Translated, it gives CASSFYQQGMETQYF. The full variable domain, its missing parts supplied by reference TRBV5-4 and TRBJ2-5, is ETGVTQSPTHLIKTRGQQVTLRCSSQSGHNTVSWYQQALGQGPQFIFQYYREEENGRGNFPPRFSGLQFPNYSSELNVNALELDDSALYLCASSFYQQGMETQYFGPGTRLLVL.

The rearrangement uses TRBV5-4 and TRBJ2-1; possible D gene TRBD1, 5 bases. This CDR3 is built from 16 residues. The germline gives CDR1 SGHNT, CDR2 YYREEE (reference sequence). Trimming stripped 7 bases from V and 8 bases from J, with 25 bases between. CDR3 loop: CASGGALPIPRYEQFF. Written as DNA, the CDR3 is TGTGCCAGCGGTGGGGCCCTGCCTATCCCCAGGTATGAGCAGTTCTTC.

The chain uses TRBV4-1 and TRBJ1-1; D gene ambiguous. The CDR3 has 15 residues. V shed 1 base and J shed 1 base, with 10 bases lying between them. Per the germline V gene, CDR1 is MGHRA and CDR2 is YSYEKL. The CDR3 region is CASSQVVAQNTEAFF. For the CDR3, the DNA is TGCGCCAGCAGCCAAGTCGTAGCCCAGAACACTGAAGCTTTCTTT.

The J gene is TRBJ2-1, the V gene TRBV9; 9 bases are a match to TRBD2. The CDR3 length is 16 residues. Germline loops: CDR1 SGDLS, CDR2 YYNGEE. Germline trimming cut 4 bases from V and 8 bases from J; bases unmatched to any gene: 13. As DNA, the CDR3 is TGTGCCAGCAGCATCAGCGGTAGCGGGAGAGGCGATGAGCAGTTCTTC. This gives the protein CASSISGSGRGDEQFF.

The chain uses TRBV5-6 and TRBJ2-7; no clear D. The CDR3 contains 12 residues. CDR1 is SGHDT, CDR2 YYEEEE, per germline. Trimming left V 1 base short and J 3 bases short, with 5 bases between. CDR3 sequence reads: CASSLNRYEQYF. Written as DNA, the CDR3 is TGTGCCAGCAGCTTGAACCGCTACGAGCAGTACTTC. Together with reference TRBV5-6 and TRBJ2-7, the CDR3 gives the full variable domain: DAGVTQSPTHLIKTRGQQVTLRCSPKSGHDTVSWYQQALGQGPQFIFQYYEEEERQRGNFPDRFSGHQFPNYSSELNVNALLLGDSALYLCASSLNRYEQYFGPGTRLTVT.

The J gene is TRBJ2-3, the V gene TRBV20-1, with D possibly matching TRBD2 (6 bases). The V end was cut by 6 bases, the J end by 0 bases, with 22 bases between. Germline-derived CDR1 and CDR2 are DFQATT and SNEGSKA (reference sequence). This CDR3 region has 17 residues. The CDR3 coding sequence is TGCAGTGCCACCACCGGGACTCCTGAAGGGAGCACAGATACGCAGTATTTT. This sequence encodes CSATTGTPEGSTDTQYF.

V is TRBV27 and J is TRBJ2-2, with 7 nucleotides matching TRBD1. The V gene end was trimmed by 7 bases and the J gene end by 5 bases; junction bases not matched to a gene: 13. Germline-derived CDR1 and CDR2 are MNHEY and SMNVEV (reference sequence). The CDR3 spans 16 residues. CDR3 bases: TGTGCCAGCACCTCCAGGACAGGTGGCAGGACCGGGGAGCTGTTTTTT. Protein product: CASTSRTGGRTGELFF.

This sequence joins TRBV5-4 and TRBJ2-7; D possibly uses TRBD1 or TRBD2 (5 bases each). From germline, CDR1 is SGHNT and CDR2 YYREEE (reference sequence). Trimming removed 1 base from V and 3 bases from J, with 11 bases in between. The CDR3 has 14 residues. For the CDR3, the DNA is TGTGCCAGCAGCTTGCGGGGCAAAGACTACGAGCAGTACTTC. Amino acid sequence: CASSLRGKDYEQYF.

J is TRBJ2-1 and V is TRBV10-3; weak D call: TRBD2 (5 bases). The germline CDR1 and CDR2 sequences are ENHRY and SYGVKD. Trimming removed 7 bases from V and 6 bases from J, with 10 bases in between. There are 12 residues in the CDR3. The CDR3 DNA reads TGTGCCATCAAGGGAGCGTTCAATGAGCAGTTCTTC. Its protein product is CAIKGAFNEQFF.

The V and J genes are TRBV5-4 and TRBJ2-7; 7 bases map to TRBD1. Germline CDR1 is SGHNT and CDR2 is YYREEE (reference sequence). This CDR3 spans 14 amino acids. J lost 2 bases, V lost 4 bases, and 6 bases had no gene match. The CDR3 loop reads CASSHRDSAYEQYF. CDR3 nucleotide sequence: TGTGCCAGCAGCCACCGGGACAGCGCCTACGAGCAGTACTTC.

The chain has TRBV10-3 and TRBJ2-4; D might be TRBD1 (5 bases). V lost 3 bases to trimming and J lost 0 bases, with 6 bases between them. The CDR3 length is 14 residues. The germline V gene has CDR1 ENHRY and CDR2 SYGVKD. The CDR3 nucleotides read TGTGCCATCAGTGACAGGGTAGCCAAAAACATTCAGTACTTC. Translation: CAISDRVAKNIQYF.

The chain joins TRBV4-1 to TRBJ2-7; 11 bases fit TRBD2. CDR1 is MGHRA, CDR2 YSYEKL, per germline. This CDR3 is built from 15 residues. After removal of 8 bases from V and 3 bases from J, the junction contained 9 bases not matched to a gene. The CDR3 is CASSLAGGAHYEQYF. For the CDR3, the DNA is TGCGCCAGCTCCCTAGCGGGAGGCGCCCACTACGAGCAGTACTTC.

The chain recombines TRBV12-3 or TRBV12-4 with TRBJ2-3; unclear D gene. The V gene lost 3 bases and the J gene lost 4 bases, with 2 bases spanning the gap. The CDR3 is made up of 11 amino acids. The CDR3 DNA sequence: TGTGCCAGCAGTTTTGCAGATACGCAGTATTTT. It translates to CASSFADTQYF.

V is TRBV6-1 and J is TRBJ1-1; tentative D call: TRBD1 (5 bases). The CDR3 sequence is 12 residues long. Germline CDR1 MNHNS, CDR2 SASEGT. V was pared by 5 bases and J by 8 bases, with 12 bases between. The DNA of the CDR3 is TGTGCCAGCAGTTATGAACAGGCGGAAGCTTTCTTT. This encodes CASSYEQAEAFF.

The sample holds one count of this clonotype. The rearrangement joins TRBV15 to TRBJ2-3; 10 nucleotides match TRBD1. The CDR3 runs to 16 residues. Per the germline V gene, CDR1 is LNHNV and CDR2 is YYDKDF (reference sequence). With V trimmed by 0 bases and J by 6 bases, 6 bases remained unmatched. CDR3 DNA: TGTGCCACCAGCAGAGATGACAGGGGGCGAGCTGATACGCAGTATTTT. It translates to CATSRDDRGRADTQYF.

The J gene is TRBJ2-3, the V gene TRBV4-1, with 9 nucleotides matching TRBD2. This CDR3 comprises 16 residues. The germline CDR1 and CDR2 sequences are MGHRA and YSYEKL. The trim removed 4 bases at V and 5 bases at J, leaving 10 bases unmatched. The CDR3, as DNA: TGCGCCAGCAGCCCCCCCGTAGCGGGAGCCGGAGATACGCAGTATTTT. This encodes CASSPPVAGAGDTQYF.

The CDR3 DNA follows: TGTGCCAGCAGTTTGCGCGGGAGTCAGTACGAGCAGTACTTC. Amino acid sequence: CASSLRGSQYEQYF. V and J are TRBV27 and TRBJ2-7; 7 nucleotides agree with TRBD2. V dropped 3 bases and J dropped 4; count of bases not matched to a gene: 6. The CDR3 sequence is 14 residues long. Germline values: CDR1 MNHEY, CDR2 SMNVEV (reference sequence).